The T cell receptor (beta chain) described here comes from a study of T cell responses to AZD1222 COVID-19 vaccine. Study overall: Second doses were pooled across both intervals (about 4 or about 12 weeks).

The CDR3 has 12 residues. The V and J ends lost 3 bases and 3 bases respectively, with 0 bases between them. Germline V gene lookup returns CDR1 ENHRY and CDR2 SYGVKD. The method was immunoSEQ multiplex PCR; TCRdb's version includes in-frame clones alone and lacks a portion of them. This table has 90,000 or so clones, about 88% appearing once. The chain carries TRBV10-3 and TRBJ2-6; D unresolved. The specimen comprised peripheral blood, sampled on day 0 of AZD1222 vaccination. The receptor was isolated from an adult in good health. The chain's CDR3 is CAISDGANVLTF. The DNA of the CDR3 is TGTGCCATCAGTGATGGGGCCAACGTCCTGACTTTC.